This is a list of T cell receptor beta chains from one sample in a study of blood T cell repertoires in COVID-19. The method was immunoSEQ multiplex PCR; TCRdb's version includes in-frame clones alone and lacks a portion of them. The repertoire holds 250,000 to 350,000 clones, with around 91% as singletons. Sequencing was carried out using PBMCs or T cells enriched from blood (not recorded which). All receptors come from a woman aged 18-35 years with acute COVID-19. Both conserved end residues are part of each CDR3. The D gene is left open where the match is weak. Clone size is not always given. Where it is, it says once, few, many or a class for expanded clones.

d_call,v_call,j_call,clone_size,cdr3_aa,cdr3_nt
TRBD1,TRBV18,TRBJ2-7,.,CASSPLSGTGNSYEQYF,TGTGCCAGCTCACCATTGAGCGGGACAGGGAACTCCTACGAGCAGTACTTC
.,TRBV5-1,TRBJ2-7,.,CASSLTGSLYEQYF,TGCGCCAGCAGCTTAACAGGGAGCCTCTACGAGCAGTACTTC
TRBD2,TRBV3-1/TRBV3-2,TRBJ2-1,.,CASSQKRTSGRRNEQFF,TGTGCCAGCAGCCAAAAAAGGACTAGCGGGAGGAGGAATGAGCAGTTCTTC
.,TRBV5-5,TRBJ1-1,.,CASSFPLRQGGTEAFF,TGTGCCAGCAGCTTTCCTCTTAGGCAGGGTGGAACTGAAGCTTTCTTT
.,TRBV28,TRBJ1-5,.,CASRLGDYSNQPQHF,TGTGCCAGCAGATTAGGTGACTATAGCAATCAGCCCCAGCATTTT
TRBD2,TRBV19,TRBJ2-2,.,CATGLAGPVTGELFF,TGTGCAACGGGACTAGCGGGACCGGTCACCGGGGAGCTGTTTTTT
.,TRBV28,TRBJ1-5,once,CASSFRDINQPQHF,TGTGCCAGCAGTTTCAGGGACATAAATCAGCCCCAGCATTTT
.,TRBV28,TRBJ1-5,once,CASSPRRLQRNQPQHF,TGTGCCAGCAGTCCCCGGCGACTCCAACGCAATCAGCCCCAGCATTTT
TRBD2,TRBV19,TRBJ2-5,.,CASSWGGGVEGETQYF,TGTGCCAGTAGTTGGGGCGGGGGAGTAGAGGGAGAGACCCAGTACTTC
.,TRBV7-2,TRBJ1-5,few,CASSLDNNQPQHF,TGTGCCAGCAGCTTAGACAACAATCAGCCCCAGCATTTT
TRBD2,TRBV27,TRBJ2-3,.,CASSNHPLASGITDTQYF,TGTGCCAGCAGTAATCATCCCCTGGCTAGCGGGATAACAGATACGCAGTATTTT
TRBD2,TRBV18,TRBJ2-7,.,CASSPPGGDYRQYF,TGTGCCAGCTCACCACCGGGAGGGGACTACCGGCAGTACTTC
TRBD2,TRBV18,TRBJ2-3,.,CASSPGLAGTDTQYF,TGTGCCAGCTCACCGGGACTAGCGGGCACAGATACGCAGTATTTT
.,TRBV6-2/TRBV6-3,TRBJ1-4,.,CASSYSRQAKLFF,TGTGCCAGCAGTTATTCCCGACAGGCCAAACTGTTTTTT
TRBD1,TRBV30,TRBJ1-6,.,CAWSGGQGGRLYDSPLHF,TGTGCCTGGAGTGGAGGACAGGGAGGACGGCTATACGATTCACCCCTCCACTTT
.,TRBV19,TRBJ2-3,.,CASSTGESRDTQYF,TGTGCCAGTAGTACGGGGGAGTCACGAGATACGCAGTATTTT
.,TRBV5-5,TRBJ1-2,.,CASSYVGANYGYTF,TGTGCCAGCTCTTATGTAGGAGCTAACTATGGCTACACCTTC
.,TRBV30,TRBJ1-5,.,CACSPYGFGNQPQHF,TGTGCCTGCTCACCATACGGGTTTGGCAATCAGCCCCAGCATTTT
.,TRBV9,TRBJ2-3,once,CASSPHQADTQYF,TGTGCCAGCAGCCCGCATCAGGCAGATACGCAGTATTTT
TRBD1,TRBV18,TRBJ2-7,.,CASSPGQGSEEQYF,TGTGCCAGCTCCCCGGGACAGGGATCAGAAGAGCAGTACTTC
.,TRBV3-1/TRBV3-2,TRBJ2-2,.,CASSHLLISGTTGELFF,TGTGCCAGCAGCCACCTACTTATTAGCGGAACTACCGGGGAGCTGTTTTTT
.,TRBV14,TRBJ2-5,.,CASSQDILGLETQYF,TGTGCCAGCAGCCAAGATATCCTAGGACTGGAGACCCAGTACTTC
.,TRBV27,TRBJ2-7,.,CASSLNPPGVLYEQYF,TGTGCCAGCAGTTTAAATCCCCCGGGAGTATTGTACGAGCAGTACTTC
TRBD1,TRBV6-6,TRBJ1-1,.,CASSYSGTGATEAFF,TGTGCCAGCAGTTACTCTGGAACAGGGGCCACTGAAGCTTTCTTT
.,TRBV7-9,TRBJ2-2,.,CASNPQMRLNTGELFF,TGTGCCAGCAACCCTCAAATGAGACTGAACACCGGGGAGCTGTTTTTT
TRBD1,TRBV3-1/TRBV3-2,TRBJ2-5,.,CASSRSDRGQETQYF,TGTGCCAGCAGCCGCTCGGACAGGGGGCAAGAGACCCAGTACTTC
.,TRBV21-1,TRBJ2-1,.,CAKFKFGQGSYNEQFF,.
TRBD1,TRBV4-1,TRBJ2-6,.,CASSQVYGTGSSGANVLTF,TGCGCCAGCAGCCAAGTTTACGGGACAGGAAGCTCTGGGGCCAACGTCCTGACTTTC
TRBD2,TRBV6-1,TRBJ2-1,.,CASSEQAGVYNEQFF,TGTGCCAGCAGTGAACAGGCGGGGGTCTACAATGAGCAGTTCTTC
TRBD1,TRBV4-3,TRBJ2-7,.,CASSPGRDRSYEQYF,TGCGCCAGCAGCCCGGGCCGGGACAGGTCTTACGAGCAGTACTTC
.,TRBV3-1/TRBV3-2,TRBJ2-1,.,CASRQHTTVYNEQFF,TGTGCCAGCCGCCAACATACGACAGTCTACAATGAGCAGTTCTTC
.,TRBV7-2,TRBJ2-2,.,CASNAYLGVITGELFF,TGTGCCAGCAACGCCTACCTCGGGGTAATCACCGGGGAGCTGTTTTTT
TRBD2,TRBV7-3,TRBJ2-1,.,CASSHGSGGHNEQFF,TGTGCCAGCAGCCACGGCTCGGGAGGGCACAATGAGCAGTTCTTC
.,TRBV7-2,TRBJ2-5,.,CASSLPTGSGQETQYF,TGTGCCAGCAGCCTCCCTACAGGGTCCGGTCAAGAGACCCAGTACTTC
.,TRBV5-1,TRBJ2-2,few,CASSQPGQNTGELFF,TGCGCCAGCAGCCAGCCGGGACAGAACACCGGGGAGCTGTTTTTT
.,TRBV9,TRBJ2-5,.,CASSKRQTQETQYF,TGTGCCAGCAGCAAACGACAGACACAAGAGACCCAGTACTTC
.,TRBV12-3/TRBV12-4,TRBJ2-1,.,CASSPDGFGEQFF,TGTGCCAGCAGCCCAGATGGGTTCGGGGAGCAGTTCTTC
TRBD2,TRBV19,TRBJ2-5,once,CASSLPGGSPRETQYF,TGTGCCAGTAGTTTACCCGGGGGGTCTCCGAGGGAGACCCAGTACTTC
.,TRBV14,TRBJ2-2,.,CASSQAGPNTGELFF,TGTGCCAGCAGCCAAGCAGGGCCGAACACCGGGGAGCTGTTTTTT
.,TRBV7-2,TRBJ2-6,.,CASSLGAGSGANVLTF,TGTGCCAGCAGCTTAGGGGCAGGGTCTGGGGCCAACGTCCTGACTTTC
.,TRBV18,TRBJ1-4,once,CASSPTGTNEKLFF,TGTGCCAGCTCACCTACAGGGACTAATGAAAAACTGTTTTTT
TRBD2,TRBV3-1/TRBV3-2,TRBJ2-7,.,CASSQGPQREVYEQYF,TGTGCCAGCAGCCAAGGCCCGCAGCGGGAGGTCTACGAGCAGTACTTC
.,TRBV28,TRBJ1-1,.,CASSGGVREAFF,TGTGCCAGCAGCGGCGGGGTTCGGGAAGCTTTCTTT
TRBD2,TRBV7-3,TRBJ2-1,.,CASSLPGLAGDFFNEQFF,TGTGCCAGCAGCTTACCGGGACTAGCGGGAGATTTCTTCAATGAGCAGTTCTTC
TRBD1,TRBV25-1,TRBJ2-5,.,CASSEARQGVETQYF,TGTGCCAGCAGTGAAGCGCGACAGGGGGTTGAGACCCAGTACTTC
TRBD1,TRBV18,TRBJ1-4,.,CASSPTRDRSNEKLFF,TGTGCCAGCTCACCAACGCGGGACAGAAGTAATGAAAAACTGTTTTTT
TRBD1,TRBV6-1,TRBJ2-7,few,CASSERTGPRLEQYF,TGTGCCAGCAGTGAAAGGACAGGGCCTCGCCTCGAGCAGTACTTC
.,TRBV6-5,TRBJ1-2,once,CASSRDINPYGYTF,TGTGCCAGCAGTAGGGACATCAACCCCTATGGCTACACCTTC
TRBD1,TRBV6-1,TRBJ2-7,once,CASSELDRAYEQYF,TGTGCCAGCAGTGAACTGGACAGGGCCTACGAGCAGTACTTC
.,TRBV18,TRBJ1-1,.,CASSPSSSIGQFEAFF,TGTGCCAGCTCACCGTCTTCGTCTATCGGACAGTTTGAAGCTTTCTTT
.,TRBV10-2,TRBJ1-1,.,CASTMTGVNTEAFF,TGCGCCAGCACCATGACAGGAGTGAACACTGAAGCTTTCTTT
.,TRBV6-5,TRBJ1-4,.,CASSPQGPGSEKLFF,TGTGCCAGCAGTCCACAGGGACCGGGGAGTGAAAAACTGTTTTTT
TRBD1,TRBV7-2,TRBJ2-7,.,CASSDQTGITYEQYF,TGTGCCAGCAGCGATCAGACAGGGATAACCTACGAGCAGTACTTC